This T cell receptor (beta chain) stems from a study of blood T cell repertoires in COVID-19 (dated by TCRdb to 2018 to 2020). For the wider study: The collaborator samples originated in the United States, Italy and Spain and spanned the acute and convalescent phases of COVID-19. The sample metadata nearly always contained a de-identified subject ID, COVID-19 status, age in years and sex. The material from the prospective study consisted of cDNA or gDNA derived from T cells, B-cell-depleted T cells, or PBMCs. The repertoires were released in a freely available public database meant as a resource for research on the immune response to SARS-CoV-2. Where available, HLA class I and class II types were obtained from metadata supplied by the sample provider rather than from assay-based typing. Subjects who had been exposed to COVID-19, were actively infected with it, or had recovered from it provided the deeply sampled blood TCRbeta repertoires that made up the dataset. The samples were drawn from the first 160 participants of the ongoing ImmuneRACE study and from more than 1,000 subjects provided by 6 global collaborators.

Paper-wide results and their limitations: How much clinical and demographic metadata was included differed by source and by participant, and the metadata was provided uncurated.

TCRbeta CDR3 regions were amplified from genomic DNA by means of the immunoSEQ Assay, a bias-controlled multiplex PCR. The authors' pipeline ran thus. The number of nucleated cells in each sample was estimated by amplification of reference gene primers within the assay. To quantify the absolute abundance of each unique TCRbeta CDR3 rearrangement, sequence reads were collapsed and filtered. For each sample, productive Simpson clonality was calculated as the square root of Simpson's diversity index across productive rearrangements. This immuneACCESS table, as held by TCRdb, lists in-frame sequences with V and J called but not all clones. Of the missing ones, under half trace to an unresolved V gene in checked studies; the others have no known cause. For V, J and clone size, that table is used; D and trimming come from the DNA. Here the sample has about 86,000 clones; about 87% occur a single time. The top ten clonotypes cover about 1.2% of the sample.

Unmatched junction bases come to 1, with V trimmed by 6 bases and J by 1 base. The germline V gene gives CDR1 as MDHEN and CDR2 as SYDVKM. The CDR3 has 13 amino acids, counting the end cysteine and phenylalanine. Only the CDR3 region is kept as DNA, spanning 39 bases read in frame from base 1. This clone was recorded once. It lacks a known antigen. No base qualities exist here, and no much larger clone lies one base off it. Each collaborating institution followed its own protocols to collect whole blood in K2EDTA tubes. For TCRbeta analysis, collaborators shipped samples as frozen whole blood, isolated PBMCs, or DNA extracted from either of those sample types.

The specimen was peripheral blood. The chain links TRBV28 with TRBJ1-1; 8 central bases correspond to TRBD1. The clonotype originates from a human donor in a cohort sampled during active COVID-19. The CDR3 protein is CASRGTGNTEAFF. The DNA sequence reads TGTGCCAGCAGGGGGACAGGGAACACTGAAGCTTTCTTT.